This TCR beta chain derives from a study of T cells in Graves' hyperthyroidism and ophthalmopathy (dated by TCRdb to the late 2010s). Regarding the research as a whole: Peripheral blood samples were taken at the time of initial diagnosis, prior to any treatment. To identify TCR V-J signatures that set the groups apart, the researchers used a discovery cohort of more than 95 patients, made up of around 42 with Graves' ophthalmopathy and some 56 with stable Graves' hyperthyroidism. In addition, the study compared T-cell repertoires in thyroid tissue and in blood from six Graves' hyperthyroidism patients. After sampling, hyperthyroidism patients received methimazole starting at 30 mg daily, and ophthalmopathy patients received high-dose intravenous methylprednisolone. For training and testing, the 100 or so patients in the discovery cohort were randomly divided in a 7:3 ratio. The paper describes TCR Vbeta CDR3 sequencing of some 130 peripheral blood samples, made up of some 40 ophthalmopathy patients, over 70 hyperthyroidism patients and roughly 17 progressor patients. Prospective prediction of ophthalmopathy was tested in an independent validation cohort of under 20 hyperthyroidism patients and 15 to 17 patients who later progressed to ophthalmopathy.

A patient counted as having stable Graves' hyperthyroidism if no progression to ophthalmopathy occurred over 18 months of follow-up. The hyperthyroidism patients were between 18 and 65 years old and newly diagnosed, with a disease duration of less than 2 months. Patients with uncontrolled infections, other autoimmune diseases, pregnancy or lactation were excluded. Diagnoses were established on the basis of clinical symptoms, serum thyroxine and TRAb, thyroid ultrasound, and orbital computed tomography. PBMCs were isolated from 7.5 to 10 ml of fresh peripheral blood by Ficoll-Paque density gradient centrifugation. Trizol reagent was used to extract total RNA, and RNA quality was then checked on an Agilent 2100 Bioanalyzer. From its cysteine to its phenylalanine, the CDR3 spans 14 amino acids. Only the CDR3 part of the read is kept: 42 bases, read in frame from the first base. V drops 3 bases and J drops 1 base, leaving 13 bases in between. Looking up the germline V gene yields CDR1 SQVTM and CDR2 ANQGSEA.

The study at large found these results: Ophthalmopathy was separated from stable hyperthyroidism by a 13 V-J signature model, with over 85% sensitivity and about 84% specificity obtained in cross-validation and 80%/75% obtained in testing. In validation, progression to ophthalmopathy was predicted by the model with 55% to 71% sensitivity and roughly 76% specificity, a median of 6.5 months before onset. Most expanded thyroid clonotypes (frequency above 0.001) were also detected in blood, a finding suggesting that blood repertoires may reflect thyroid immune responses. No statistical method was used to fix the sample size in advance, and group allocation was not hidden from the investigators.

Concerning this clonotype itself: The clone's antigen remains unknown. Base qualities are missing; no much larger clone stands one base away.

TCR beta CDR3 regions were amplified from RNA transcripts. A first-round RT-PCR of the TCR CDR3 used the HTBI primer set with the Qiagen OneStep RT-PCR kit. The libraries were constructed in a second round of multiplex PCR and then size-selected and purified. Sequencing of the libraries was done on an Illumina HiSeq2000 using paired-end 100 bp reads. The study's own analysis went as follows. SOAPnuke was used to process the raw data, removing reads that contained adapters or uncalled bases, had a mean Phred below 15, or lacked an exact match to the constant primer or identifier. COPE v1.2.5 was used to merge high-quality paired reads, and clonotypes were defined as unique nucleotide sequences. MiTCR v1.1 was used to align clonotypes to the IMGT TRBV, TRBD and TRBJ reference segments. The analysis included only V-J combinations with a frequency above 0.0001, which together covered approximately 99% of the repertoires. The TCS score was defined as the ratio of F50 (clonal expansion) to E x V (chaos), calculated using BLOSUM62-based TCRdist between CDR3 peptides within each V-J. Welch's t-statistics and random forest reduced around 550 V-J features to 10 to 15, which were used in a naive Bayes classifier (R e1071). The similarity between thyroid and blood repertoires was quantified using the Morisita-Horn index. TCRdb cleaned the public reads at Q25 with fastp, built clones with MiXCR and kept in-frame beta chains. Every entry covers one CDR3 protein and lists the most common genes and DNA from its rows. It is TCRdb's table, rather than the study itself, that gives the V and J calls and clone size. A total of roughly 710,000 distinct CDR3 sequences appear in this sample, around 40% of them only once. The ten largest account for roughly 30% of the sample.

The sequencing input was blood. This sequence uses TRBV29-1 and TRBJ2-7; the D match is possibly TRBD1 or TRBD2, with 6 bases aligned in each. The TCR originated in a middle-aged woman with Graves' hyperthyroidism. The CDR3 region: CSVDDGGASYEQYF. The nucleotide sequence reads TGCAGCGTTGACGACGGGGGCGCTTCCTACGAGCAGTACTTC.